These T cell receptor beta chains were read from a single sample in a study of identical twins. TCRdb passed the 5' RACE reads through MiXCR, listing each CDR3 protein once. The repertoire has more than 1.5 million distinct CDR3 sequences, about 30% of them found once; the top ten carry about 0.3%. Sequences were obtained from cord blood. The receptors stem from a newborn girl in good health. The CDR3 runs from the conserved cysteine through the conserved F or W. D genes are given only for firm matches. Rows give clone size only sometimes, using once, few, many, or a class for an expanded clone.

abundance: NA; v_gene: TRBV28; j_gene: TRBJ2-3; d_gene: TRBD2; CDR3nt: TGTGCCAGCAGTGTACTAGCGATCCTCACAGATACGCAGTATTTT; CDR3aa: CASSVLAILTDTQYF
abundance: NA; v_gene: TRBV29-1; j_gene: TRBJ1-1; d_gene: NA; CDR3nt: TGCAGCGTTCTAGGTCTTTTCCTTCCTGAAGCTTTCTTT; CDR3aa: CSVLGLFLPEAFF
abundance: few; v_gene: TRBV6-4; j_gene: TRBJ2-1; d_gene: NA; CDR3nt: TGTGCCAGCAGTTCCCAGGGTGGACCCAAGGGCAATGAGCAGTTCTTC; CDR3aa: CASSSQGGPKGNEQFF
abundance: NA; v_gene: TRBV18; j_gene: TRBJ1-6; d_gene: NA; CDR3nt: TGTGCCAGCTCACCAGGGGGCGAGAATTCACCCCTCCACTTT; CDR3aa: CASSPGGENSPLHF
abundance: NA; v_gene: TRBV7-2; j_gene: TRBJ2-7; d_gene: TRBD2; CDR3nt: TGTGCCAGCAGTCGGCTAGCGGCAACCTACGAGCAGTACTTC; CDR3aa: CASSRLAATYEQYF
abundance: many; v_gene: TRBV29-1; j_gene: TRBJ2-7; d_gene: TRBD2; CDR3nt: TGCAGCGTGGCCGGGACTAGCGATGGGAACGAGCAGTACTTC; CDR3aa: CSVAGTSDGNEQYF
abundance: NA; v_gene: TRBV27; j_gene: TRBJ2-5; d_gene: NA; CDR3nt: TGTGCCAGCAGTTCACTCGGTTATGGGACGGAACAAGAGACCCAGTACTTC; CDR3aa: CASSSLGYGTEQETQYF
abundance: few; v_gene: TRBV20-1; j_gene: TRBJ2-3; d_gene: NA; CDR3nt: TGCAGTGCTAGTCGGAGGGGTCGAGATACGCAGTATTTT; CDR3aa: CSASRRGRDTQYF
abundance: NA; v_gene: TRBV6-4; j_gene: TRBJ2-7; d_gene: NA; CDR3nt: TGTGCCAGCAGCCCTACGGCGGGCAAGTACGAGCAGTACTTC; CDR3aa: CASSPTAGKYEQYF
abundance: few; v_gene: TRBV6-6; j_gene: TRBJ1-2; d_gene: NA; CDR3nt: TGTGCCAGCAGTTATGAGTCCCCTGGGAACTATGGCTACACCTTC; CDR3aa: CASSYESPGNYGYTF
abundance: NA; v_gene: TRBV12-3/TRBV12-4; j_gene: TRBJ1-2; d_gene: NA; CDR3nt: TGTGCCAGCACTCCTTCCCTTCTGAACTATGGCTACACCTTC; CDR3aa: CASTPSLLNYGYTF
abundance: many; v_gene: TRBV29-1; j_gene: TRBJ2-5; d_gene: NA; CDR3nt: TGCAGCGTTGAAGGGACTGCGACCACCCAAGAGACCCAGTACTTC; CDR3aa: CSVEGTATTQETQYF
abundance: many; v_gene: TRBV6-5; j_gene: TRBJ2-3; d_gene: TRBD2; CDR3nt: TGTGCCAGCAGTTTGGGTAGCGGGAGGAGCACAGATACGCAGTATTTT; CDR3aa: CASSLGSGRSTDTQYF
abundance: few; v_gene: TRBV2; j_gene: TRBJ2-7; d_gene: TRBD1; CDR3nt: TGTGCCAGCAGCGCTGGACAGGGGAGCGAGCAGTACTTC; CDR3aa: CASSAGQGSEQYF
abundance: NA; v_gene: TRBV21-1; j_gene: TRBJ2-7; d_gene: NA; CDR3nt: TGTGCCAGCAGGAGGGGACTAAGCCATACGCTGCAGTACTTC; CDR3aa: CASRRGLSHTLQYF
abundance: NA; v_gene: TRBV5-1; j_gene: TRBJ2-3; d_gene: NA; CDR3nt: TGCGCCAGCAGCTTGGGGAAGCATACGCAGTATTTT; CDR3aa: CASSLGKHTQYF
abundance: NA; v_gene: TRBV6-2/TRBV6-3; j_gene: TRBJ2-1; d_gene: TRBD2; CDR3nt: TGTGCCAGCAGTAGACTAGCGGGGGGGATGAACAATGAGCAGTTCTTC; CDR3aa: CASSRLAGGMNNEQFF
abundance: few; v_gene: TRBV7-9; j_gene: TRBJ1-2; d_gene: TRBD1; CDR3nt: TGTGCCAGCAGCTTATATGGCGTGGGGACAGGGGCTAACTATGGCTACACCTTC; CDR3aa: CASSLYGVGTGANYGYTF
abundance: NA; v_gene: TRBV3-1; j_gene: TRBJ2-7; d_gene: TRBD2; CDR3nt: TGTGCCAGCAGCCCAGCGACTAGCGGGGCCTACGAGCAGTACTTC; CDR3aa: CASSPATSGAYEQYF
abundance: NA; v_gene: TRBV2; j_gene: TRBJ2-5; d_gene: NA; CDR3nt: TGTGCCAGCAGTGAAACAGTCTTAGAGACCCAGTACTTC; CDR3aa: CASSETVLETQYF
abundance: NA; v_gene: TRBV20-1; j_gene: TRBJ2-7; d_gene: TRBD1; CDR3nt: TGCAGTGCTCATCAACAAAAGTCCTATGGACAGGCCCTACTTTACAATGTTCCGCTTGAGCAGTACTTC; CDR3aa: CSAHQQKSYGQALLYNVPLEQYF
abundance: NA; v_gene: TRBV4-1; j_gene: TRBJ2-7; d_gene: TRBD1; CDR3nt: TGCGCCAGCAGCCAAGATCTGGGACAGGGGGTTGGGAATGAGCAGTACTTC; CDR3aa: CASSQDLGQGVGNEQYF
abundance: few; v_gene: TRBV29-1; j_gene: TRBJ1-6; d_gene: TRBD1; CDR3nt: TGCAGCGTTCGAGACAGGGGGCAGTCACCCCTCCACTTT; CDR3aa: CSVRDRGQSPLHF
abundance: NA; v_gene: TRBV4-1; j_gene: TRBJ2-7; d_gene: NA; CDR3nt: TGCGCCAGCAGCCAAGGAAGACGGTTTAGGGCGGGGGCCTACAATGAGCAGTACTTC; CDR3aa: CASSQGRRFRAGAYNEQYF
abundance: NA; v_gene: TRBV5-6; j_gene: TRBJ2-1; d_gene: TRBD1; CDR3nt: TGTGCCAGCAGCGGGTGGACAGGGGGTGTCAATGAGCAGTTCTTC; CDR3aa: CASSGWTGGVNEQFF
abundance: NA; v_gene: TRBV28; j_gene: TRBJ1-5; d_gene: NA; CDR3nt: TGTGCCAGCAGTTTTTGGCAGCCAGATAGCAATCAGCCCCAGCATTTT; CDR3aa: CASSFWQPDSNQPQHF
abundance: few; v_gene: TRBV20-1; j_gene: TRBJ1-1; d_gene: NA; CDR3nt: TGCAGTGCTCTGCTGGACCTGAACACTGAAGCTTTCTTT; CDR3aa: CSALLDLNTEAFF
abundance: NA; v_gene: TRBV27; j_gene: TRBJ1-4; d_gene: TRBD1; CDR3nt: TGTGCCAGCAGCCATTCCGGGACAGGGGAGGAAAAACTGTTTTTT; CDR3aa: CASSHSGTGEEKLFF
abundance: NA; v_gene: TRBV5-1; j_gene: TRBJ2-3; d_gene: NA; CDR3nt: TGCGCCAGCAGCTGGGGACTCTCCTCCACAGATACGCAGTATTTT; CDR3aa: CASSWGLSSTDTQYF
abundance: many; v_gene: TRBV28; j_gene: TRBJ2-7; d_gene: NA; CDR3nt: TGTGCCAGCAGTTTATTGGACACCTACGAGCAGTACTTC; CDR3aa: CASSLLDTYEQYF